Presented here are 26 T cell receptor beta chains from one specimen sequenced in a study of T-cell memory formation after mild COVID-19. MiXCR, run by TCRdb on the 5' RACE reads, gives a single entry per CDR3 protein. The table has some 160,000 distinct CDR3 sequences, less than 40% seen once. The specimen sequenced was PBMCs or a T cell subset sorted from them (not recorded which). The origin of the receptors is an adult woman who had mild COVID-19 (a few samples of this study predate the infection). Cell type and time point are not known.

This clonotype showed up many times. The chain uses TRBV5-1 and TRBJ2-7, with TRBD1 matching over 7 bases. With V trimmed by 4 bases and J by 2 bases, 6 bases remained unmatched. Germline V lookup: CDR1 SGHRS, CDR2 YFSETQ. The CDR3 contains 14 residues. CDR3 DNA: TGCGCCAGCAGCCTAACCGGGACAGCCTACGAGCAGTACTTC. This sequence encodes CASSLTGTAYEQYF.

The J gene is TRBJ2-7, the V gene TRBV7-6; no clear D gene. CDR1 and CDR2 (germline): SGHVS, FNYEAQ. V was cut by 5 bases and J by 7 bases, with 12 bases left in between. The CDR3 sequence is 12 residues long. The CDR3 DNA sequence: TGTGCCAGCAGCCACTCAACCGGGGAGCAGTACTTC. This encodes CASSHSTGEQYF.

The table lists this clonotype with a few counts. The chain joins TRBV5-1 to TRBJ1-4; 7 bases map to TRBD1. This CDR3 spans 22 amino acids. Germline assignment: CDR1 SGHRS and CDR2 YFSETQ. Unmatched junction bases numbered 26, after V lost 1 base and J lost 5 bases. CDR3 nucleotide sequence: TGCGCCAGCAGCTTGCGGGGAGGCCCCAGGCCGCGAGGGACAGCCCAGAATGAAAAACTGTTTTTT. Translated: CASSLRGGPRPRGTAQNEKLFF.

This sequence joins TRBV4-2 and TRBJ1-2; D may be TRBD1 (5 bases). V was pared by 0 bases and J by 1 base, with 9 bases between. This CDR3 contains 15 residues. Germline assignment: CDR1 LGHNA and CDR2 YNFKEQ. For the CDR3, the DNA is TGTGCCAGCAGCCAAGAACGGGGGATTAACTATGGCTACACCTTC. This codes for CASSQERGINYGYTF.

The J gene is TRBJ1-4, the V gene TRBV30; TRBD1 might be the D (5 bases). Germline lookup yields CDR1 GTSNPN and CDR2 SVGIG (reference sequence). This CDR3 has 14 residues. Trimming cost V 1 base and J 11 bases, with 17 bases left between them. This CDR3 reads CAWSAKAGGGKLFF. The CDR3 DNA is TGTGCCTGGAGTGCGAAGGCCGGCGGGGGGAAACTGTTTTTT.

The V call is TRBV7-6, the J call TRBJ2-1; a possible D gene is TRBD2 (6 bases). From germline, CDR1 is SGHVS and CDR2 FNYEAQ. Between the trimmed V and J ends, which lost 6 bases and 4 bases, there was a span of 28 bases. This CDR3 has 19 residues. The CDR3 here is CASSKPTDWRDEVYNEQFF. CDR3 DNA: TGTGCCAGCAGTAAACCCACGGATTGGCGGGACGAGGTTTACAATGAGCAGTTCTTC.

A few counts support this clonotype. J is TRBJ1-2 and V is TRBV6-2 or TRBV6-3; D unclear. Trimming took off 0 bases at V and 8 bases at J, with 7 bases between the two ends. Germline CDR1 and CDR2: MNHEY and SVGEGT. The CDR3 is 12 residues long. The CDR3, as DNA: TGTGCCAGCAGTTACTCCACGGAGGGCTACACCTTC. Its translation is CASSYSTEGYTF.

This chain joins TRBV19 and TRBJ1-5; 7 positions agree with TRBD1. Trimming took 6 bases from V and 3 from J; bases not matched to a gene: 5. CDR1 and CDR2 (germline): LNHDA, SQIVND (reference sequence). The CDR3 sequence is 14 residues long. This chain's CDR3 is CASRIDRDNQPQHF. As DNA, the CDR3 is TGTGCCAGTAGAATCGACAGGGACAATCAGCCCCAGCATTTT.

This clonotype has only a few counts. The gene calls are TRBV7-6 and TRBJ2-1, with D perhaps TRBD2 (5 bases). Trimming pared 4 bases from V and 0 bases from J, leaving 10 bases between. The germline gives CDR1 SGHVS, CDR2 FNYEAQ. CDR3 length: 15 amino acids. CDR3 residues: CASSSSTSSYNEQFF. Written as DNA, the CDR3 is TGTGCCAGCAGCTCTAGCACTAGCTCCTACAATGAGCAGTTCTTC.

This clonotype was observed a few times. J is TRBJ1-4 and V is TRBV12-3 or TRBV12-4; D is ambiguous. The V end lost 5 bases, the J end lost 3 bases, and 10 bases lay between the germline ends. CDR3 length: 14 residues. In DNA form, the CDR3 reads TGTGCCAGCAGTCGAGGGCAGCCTAATGAAAAACTGTTTTTT. This encodes CASSRGQPNEKLFF.

This clonotype was observed a few times. The genes are TRBV7-2 and TRBJ1-2; 8 bases are shared with TRBD1. V dropped 5 bases and J dropped 6; count of bases not matched to a gene: 8. The CDR3 totals 14 residues. Germline CDR1 reads SGHTA; CDR2 reads FQGNSA. The CDR3 region has the DNA TGTGCCAGCAGCACGAGACAGGGGCTCAATGGCTACACCTTC. Amino acids: CASSTRQGLNGYTF. Full variable domain (outside the CDR3, taken from reference TRBV7-2 and TRBJ1-2): GAGVSQSPSNKVTEKGKDVELRCDPISGHTALYWYRQSLGQGLEFLIYFQGNSAPDKSGLPSDRFSAERTGGSVSTLTIQRTQQEDSAVYLCASSTRQGLNGYTFGSGTRLTVV.

The chain couples TRBV4-1 to TRBJ2-3, with D perhaps matching TRBD1 or TRBD2 (6 bases each). Germline CDR1 and CDR2: MGHRA and YSYEKL. This CDR3 comprises 14 residues. V was pared by 7 bases and J by 6 bases, with 17 bases between. CDR3 in DNA: TGCGCCAGCACCCGGGGGCAGGGAGTCGATACGCAGTATTTT. This sequence encodes CASTRGQGVDTQYF.

The rearrangement joins TRBV7-6 to TRBJ1-1; D possibly corresponds to TRBD1 (6 bases). Trimming pared 4 bases from V and 1 base from J, leaving 10 bases between. The CDR3 is 14 residues long. CDR1 is SGHVS, CDR2 FNYEAQ, per germline. CDR3 sequence reads: CASSYRDTNTEAFF. Written as DNA, the CDR3 is TGTGCCAGCAGCTACAGGGACACGAACACTGAAGCTTTCTTT.

The chain is built from TRBV9 and TRBJ2-2; D is unclear. Germline values: CDR1 SGDLS, CDR2 YYNGEE. CDR3 length equals 14 residues. V lost 0 bases and J 5 bases, leaving 8 bases between the germline ends. Written as DNA, the CDR3 is TGTGCCAGCAGCGTAGCCGGAGAGACCGGGGAGCTGTTTTTT. It yields the protein CASSVAGETGELFF.

There are a few counts of this clonotype. The chain combines TRBV29-1 with TRBJ1-2; the match to TRBD1 covers 9 bases. Trimming removed 3 bases from V and 7 bases from J; junction bases left unmatched: 9. CDR3 length: 14 residues. Looked up from germline, CDR1 is SQVTM and CDR2 is ANQGSEA. The CDR3 loop is CSVDQVGQGSGYTF. In DNA, the CDR3 is TGCAGCGTTGATCAAGTAGGACAGGGGAGTGGCTACACCTTC. The complete variable domain, with remaining parts taken from reference TRBV29-1 and TRBJ1-2, reads SAVISQKPSRDICQRGTSLTIQCQVDSQVTMMFWYRQQPGQSLTLIATANQGSEATYESGFVIDKFPISRPNLTFSTLTVSNMSPEDSSIYLCSVDQVGQGSGYTFGSGTRLTVV.

The chain combines TRBV5-4 with TRBJ2-3; D tentatively reads TRBD1 or TRBD2 (6 bases each). The length of the CDR3 is 16 residues. V shed 3 bases and J shed 0 bases, with 14 bases lying between them. Germline V CDR1 and CDR2: SGHNT, YYREEE (reference sequence). The CDR3 here is CASSSSGGGSTDTQYF. In DNA form, the CDR3 reads TGTGCCAGCAGCTCGTCTGGAGGGGGGAGCACAGATACGCAGTATTTT.

The rearrangement uses TRBV7-6 and TRBJ2-1; 7 nucleotides align to TRBD2. The V segment lost 1 base and the J segment 7 bases; nucleotides outside the gene matches: 10. In germline, CDR1 is SGHVS, CDR2 FNYEAQ. This CDR3 spans 16 amino acids. Here the CDR3 DNA reads TGTGCCAGCAGCTTAGTTCCCCCCAGGGAGGGAAATGAGCAGTTCTTC. This gives the protein CASSLVPPREGNEQFF.

The chain joins TRBV12-3 or TRBV12-4 to TRBJ2-2, with 7 bases matching TRBD1. With V trimmed by 5 bases and J by 3 bases, 6 bases remained unmatched. This CDR3 spans 15 amino acids. The CDR3 is CASSGRDRYTGELFF. The CDR3 bases are TGTGCCAGCAGTGGCCGGGACAGATACACCGGGGAGCTGTTTTTT.

This chain connects TRBV7-2 to TRBJ2-3, with 7 bases aligning to TRBD2. The CDR3 is 16 residues long. Germline values: CDR1 SGHTA, CDR2 FQGNSA. V dropped 3 bases and J dropped 4; count of bases not matched to a gene: 10. The CDR3 region is CASSFRAGNLPDTQYF. Written as DNA, the CDR3 is TGTGCCAGCAGCTTTCGAGCGGGGAATTTACCAGATACGCAGTATTTT.

The gene calls are TRBV12-3 or TRBV12-4 and TRBJ2-3; 14 bases line up with TRBD2. Trimming removed 1 base from V and 2 bases from J; junction bases left unmatched: 2. The CDR3 extends over 17 amino acids. In DNA form, the CDR3 reads TGTGCCAGCAGTTTAGGGACTAGCGGGAGGTCCACAGATACGCAGTATTTT. Translating gives CASSLGTSGRSTDTQYF.

This sequence joins TRBV9 and TRBJ1-1; 7 bases fit TRBD1. The CDR3 has 21 amino acids. Germline lookup yields CDR1 SGDLS and CDR2 YYNGEE. Germline trimming cut 4 bases from V and 4 bases from J; bases unmatched to any gene: 28. The DNA of the CDR3 is TGTGCCAGCAGCCCAGGGGGGGGTTTCTTTGCTGGGATTGACAGGTCCACTGAAGCTTTCTTT. Its translation is CASSPGGGFFAGIDRSTEAFF.

This clonotype occurred a few times. CDR3 amino acids: CSVGIQGTYTEAFF. DNA of the CDR3: TGCAGCGTCGGAATACAGGGCACTTACACTGAAGCTTTCTTT. This chain links TRBV29-1 with TRBJ1-1; D perhaps matches TRBD1 (6 bases). CDR3 length: 14 residues. Trimming removed 6 bases from V and 3 bases from J, with 17 bases in between. Germline CDR1 SQVTM, CDR2 ANQGSEA.

This chain links TRBV7-9 with TRBJ2-1; D call uncertain. Looked up from germline, CDR1 is SEHNR and CDR2 is FQNEAQ (reference sequence). Trimming stripped 5 bases from V and 6 bases from J, with 14 bases between. The CDR3 is made up of 14 amino acids. The CDR3 nucleotides read TGTGCCAGCAGCCCCTTCGGAGTGGGCAATGAGCAGTTCTTC. Residues: CASSPFGVGNEQFF.

V gene TRBV5-1 combines with J gene TRBJ1-1; D ambiguous. The CDR3 runs 13 residues. V was trimmed by 0 bases and J by 8 bases, leaving 11 bases between them. The germline gives CDR1 SGHRS, CDR2 YFSETQ. Here the CDR3 DNA reads TGCGCCAGCAGCTTGGGTTCGACGCAGGAAGCTTTCTTT. Translating gives CASSLGSTQEAFF. Full variable domain (missing parts from reference TRBV5-1 and TRBJ1-1): KAGVTQTPRYLIKTRGQQVTLSCSPISGHRSVSWYQQTPGQGLQFLFEYFSETQRNKGNFPGRFSGRQFSNSRSEMNVSTLELGDSALYLCASSLGSTQEAFFGQGTRLTVV.

The genes are TRBV7-6 and TRBJ2-2; D is possibly TRBD2 (5 bases). Trimming removed 4 bases at V and 4 bases at J, with 22 bases between. Germline values: CDR1 SGHVS, CDR2 FNYEAQ. This CDR3 region has 18 residues. The CDR3 DNA follows: TGTGCCAGCAGCTCCCCTCTCAAAGGAGGCGAGGGCACCGGGGAGCTGTTTTTT. Translated, it gives CASSSPLKGGEGTGELFF.

The chain has TRBV29-1 and TRBJ2-7; D perhaps matches TRBD1 (6 bases). Trimming cost V 4 bases and J 6 bases, with 13 bases left between them. The CDR3 has 12 residues. Germline V CDR1 and CDR2: SQVTM, ANQGSEA. The CDR3 DNA sequence: TGCAGCGTTGTCCAGGGGAATATCGAGCAGTACTTC. Its translation is CSVVQGNIEQYF.